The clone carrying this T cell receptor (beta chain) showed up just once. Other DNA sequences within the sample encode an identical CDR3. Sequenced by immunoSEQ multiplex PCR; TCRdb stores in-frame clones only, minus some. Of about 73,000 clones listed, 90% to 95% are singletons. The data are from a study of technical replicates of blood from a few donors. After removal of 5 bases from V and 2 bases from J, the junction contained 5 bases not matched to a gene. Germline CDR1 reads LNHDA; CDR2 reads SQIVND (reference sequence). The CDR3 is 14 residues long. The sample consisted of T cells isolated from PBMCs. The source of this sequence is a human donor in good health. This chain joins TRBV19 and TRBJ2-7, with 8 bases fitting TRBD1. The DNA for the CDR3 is TGTGCCAGTAGTCCAGGACAGGGCCCCTACGAGCAGTACTTC. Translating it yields CASSPGQGPYEQYF.